The rows below give T cell receptor beta chains drawn from one sample of a study of cytomegalovirus exposure and HLA in healthy donors. Profiling relied on immunoSEQ multiplex PCR, and the TCRdb table lists in-frame clones only, not all of them. The data show 150,000 to 200,000 clones, with approximately 80% seen just once and approximately 2.1% held by the top ten. Sequencing was performed on PBMCs. The origin of the receptors is a woman aged 45-59 years in good health and CMV-seronegative. Both conserved end residues are part of each CDR3. A D gene is named only where the DNA matches it firmly. Size values are once, few and many counts, or a class for expanded clones, and some rows have none.

clone_size j_call d_call cdr3_length v_call cdr3_nt cdr3_aa
. TRBJ2-3 TRBD2 16 TRBV5-8 TGTGCCAGCAGCGGCGGGACTAGCGAATTCACAGATACGCAGTATTTT CASSGGTSEFTDTQYF
. TRBJ2-5 . 15 TRBV4-3 TGCGCCAGCAGCCAAGTGGGGGGGGCAAGGGAGACCCAGTACTTC CASSQVGGARETQYF
. TRBJ1-5 . 12 TRBV2 TGTGCCAGCAGGGGGCGAGGTCAGCCCCAGCATTTT CASRGRGQPQHF
. TRBJ1-1 . 14 TRBV6-5 TGTGCCAGCAGTGAACCGGGAGTGAACACTGAAGCTTTCTTT CASSEPGVNTEAFF
. TRBJ2-7 TRBD1 16 TRBV27 TGTGCCAGCAGTTTAAGGGGACAGGGAGGTACCGGCGAGCAGTACTTC CASSLRGQGGTGEQYF
. TRBJ2-7 TRBD2 16 TRBV6-6 TGTGCCAGCAGTTCAACACATGATCGCGGGAGGAACGAGCAGTACTTC CASSSTHDRGRNEQYF
. TRBJ2-7 . 16 TRBV27 TGTGCCAGCAGCCCGGAGGGACTCAGGAGCTCCTACGAGCAGTACTTC CASSPEGLRSSYEQYF
. TRBJ2-7 . 16 TRBV7-9 TGTTCCAGCAGCTTAGGGGTCACCAGGGGGGCCTACGAGCAGTACTTC CSSSLGVTRGAYEQYF
. TRBJ2-3 . 13 TRBV30 TGTGCCTGGCTGTTCGGGGGCACAGATACGCAGTATTTT CAWLFGGTDTQYF
. TRBJ2-5 . 14 TRBV2 TGTGCCAGCAGTAGACAGCCTCAGGAGGGGACCCAGTACTTC CASSRQPQEGTQYF
. TRBJ2-7 TRBD1 15 TRBV7-8 TGTGCCAGCAGTCCAGGACAGGGTCTACCTTACGAGCAGTACTTC CASSPGQGLPYEQYF
. TRBJ2-1 . 15 TRBV7-2 TGTGCCAGCAGCTTTCCGGGAGTACCCTACAATGAGCAGTTCTTC CASSFPGVPYNEQFF
. TRBJ2-7 . 15 TRBV6-6 TGTGCCAGCCGACCTGGGGCAGGGGTCTCCTACGAGCAGTACTTC CASRPGAGVSYEQYF
. TRBJ1-1 TRBD1 14 TRBV6-6 TGTGCCAGCAAACCGACAGGGGCGGCCACTGAAGCTTTCTTT CASKPTGAATEAFF
. TRBJ2-1 . 16 TRBV28 TGTGCCAGCTTCACTGGGACTGCGGTCCGCCCCAATGAGCAGTTCTTC CASFTGTAVRPNEQFF
few TRBJ2-5 . 16 TRBV7-9 TGTGCCAGCAGCTTAGAGGGGGTCGCAAGTAAAGAGACCCAGTACTTC CASSLEGVASKETQYF
. TRBJ2-3 TRBD2 15 TRBV10-3 TGTGCCATCAGCAGACTAGCCTCTAGCACAGATACGCAGTATTTT CAISRLASSTDTQYF
. TRBJ1-2 TRBD1 14 TRBV28 TGTGCCAGCAGTGGCGGGGACAGGGTGTTACCCCCTACCTTC CASSGGDRVLPPTF
. TRBJ2-7 . 14 TRBV10-3 TGTGCCATCAGTGAGCTAGGCGAAACCTACGAGCAGTACTTC CAISELGETYEQYF
. TRBJ2-7 . 13 TRBV19 TGTGCCAGTAGTACCGAGGGTGGGTACGAGCAGTACTTC CASSTEGGYEQYF
once TRBJ2-5 TRBD2 18 TRBV7-2 TGTGCCAGCAGCTTATCAACGACTAGCGGGGGGGCACAAGAGACCCAGTACTTC CASSLSTTSGGAQETQYF
. TRBJ2-1 TRBD1 13 TRBV6-4 TGTGCCAGCAGCCGGGACAGGGGCGATGAGCAGTTCTTC CASSRDRGDEQFF